This record covers a single T cell receptor beta chain. The data stem from a study of blood T cell repertoires in COVID-19. Whole-study context: Samples taken during acute and convalescent COVID-19 were collected in the United States, Italy and Spain.

Each participant's cohort was designated according to participant-reported clinical history. Cohort 3 donors were reported recovered after two negative PCRs, clearance, or symptom resolution. Assay: immunoSEQ multiplex PCR; the TCRdb copy retains only in-frame clones and omits some. Of 280,000 or so clones listed, around 84% are singletons. The source is a woman in her fifties or sixties who had recovered from COVID-19. Sequenced sample: PBMCs or T cells enriched from blood (not recorded which).

CDR3 amino acids: CASSQGTRRSTGELFF. CDR3 sequence (DNA): TGTGCCAGCAGCCAAGGTACCAGGAGGAGTACCGGGGAGCTGTTTTTT. The chain employs TRBV3-1 (or the pseudogene TRBV3-2) and TRBJ2-2, with D possibly matching TRBD2 (5 bases). V lost 1 base to trimming and J lost 5 bases, with 14 bases between them. Germline CDR1 and CDR2: LGHDT and YNNKEL (reference sequence). This CDR3 comprises 16 residues.